This is a list of T cell receptor beta chains from one sample in a study of blood T cell repertoires in COVID-19. TCRdb's copy holds only in-frame clones and misses some; the assay was immunoSEQ multiplex PCR. The profile shows 160,000 or so clones, approximately 82% of them singletons. Sequencing was done on a sample of peripheral blood. The source of these receptors is a man in his 70s who had recovered from COVID-19. Each CDR3 is given with its conserved first and last residue. A D gene is named only where the DNA matches it firmly. Where a row states a size, it is once, few, many or the class of an expanded clone; other rows omit it.

CDR3 protein	CDR3 DNA	clone size	D gene	J gene	V gene
CASSGTAGTGELFF	TGTGCCAGCTCCGGGACAGCTGGTACCGGGGAGCTGTTTTTT	-	TRBD1	TRBJ2-2	TRBV18
CASSPRRLTDTQYF	TGTGCCAGCAGCCCCCGGCGACTCACAGATACGCAGTATTTT	-	-	TRBJ2-3	TRBV6-6
CASSSNKTGDNEQFF	TGTGCCAGCAGTTCGAATAAGACAGGAGACAATGAGCAGTTCTTC	-	-	TRBJ2-1	TRBV6-7
CASGQREDNEQFF	TGTGCCAGCGGGCAGCGGGAGGACAATGAGCAGTTCTTC	-	TRBD2	TRBJ2-1	TRBV6-6
CASSSAGEPQHF	TGTGCCAGCAGTTCCGCAGGGGAGCCCCAGCATTTT	-	-	TRBJ1-5	TRBV27
CASSRSDSEPGANVLTF	TGTGCCAGCAGCAGATCAGACTCAGAGCCTGGGGCCAACGTCCTGACTTTC	-	-	TRBJ2-6	TRBV21-1
CASSVLPGTGGTDTQYF	TGCGCCAGCAGCGTCCTACCCGGGACAGGGGGCACAGATACGCAGTATTTT	-	TRBD1	TRBJ2-3	TRBV5-1
CASSFRAGATGELFF	TGTGCCAGCAGCTTTCGGGCAGGGGCGACCGGGGAGCTGTTTTTT	-	-	TRBJ2-2	TRBV7-2
CASSLGGGTGDLHNYGYTF	TGCGCCAGCAGCTTGGGCGGTGGGACAGGCGACCTCCATAACTATGGCTACACCTTC	-	TRBD1	TRBJ1-2	TRBV5-1
CASSSGTGDTGELFF	TGCGCCAGCAGCTCCGGGACAGGGGACACCGGGGAGCTGTTTTTT	-	TRBD1	TRBJ2-2	TRBV5-1
CASSEGPGGGGSYNEQFF	TGTGCCAGCAGTGAAGGCCCCGGGGGCGGGGGCTCCTACAATGAGCAGTTCTTC	-	-	TRBJ2-1	TRBV6-1
CASSRLAQSTDTQYF	TGTGCCAGCAGCCGACTAGCGCAAAGCACAGATACGCAGTATTTT	-	TRBD2	TRBJ2-3	TRBV6-5
CASRARSYNEQFF	TGTGCCAGCAGAGCTAGGTCCTACAATGAGCAGTTCTTC	-	-	TRBJ2-1	TRBV6-5
CASRRVSSGSATDTQYF	TGCGCCAGCAGACGAGTATCCAGCGGGAGTGCCACAGATACGCAGTATTTT	once	TRBD2	TRBJ2-3	TRBV5-1
CASSQGRDYGYTF	TGCGCCAGCAGCCAAGGCAGGGATTATGGCTACACCTTC	-	-	TRBJ1-2	TRBV4-3
CASSFGSSTEAFF	TGTGCCAGCAGTTTCGGGTCCAGCACTGAAGCTTTCTTT	-	-	TRBJ1-1	TRBV12-3/TRBV12-4
CSVGGGQGTDGYTF	TGCAGCGTTGGGGGGGGACAGGGGACCGATGGCTACACCTTC	once	TRBD1	TRBJ1-2	TRBV29-1
CASSLTQANYGYTF	TGTGCCAGCAGTTTAACCCAGGCTAACTATGGCTACACCTTC	-	-	TRBJ1-2	TRBV28
CASSTRTSGLLTGELFF	TGTGCCAGCAGTACCCGGACTAGCGGATTACTCACCGGGGAGCTGTTTTTT	-	TRBD2	TRBJ2-2	TRBV6-2/TRBV6-3
CASSDRGDIQYF	TGTGCCAGCTCGGACAGGGGTGACATTCAGTACTTC	-	TRBD1	TRBJ2-4	TRBV18
CASSRQGQNNSPLHF	TGTGCCAGCTCAAGACAGGGACAGAATAATTCACCCCTCCACTTT	-	TRBD1	TRBJ1-6	TRBV7-2
CASSLPSVERGYTF	TGTGCCAGCAGTTTACCGTCGGTCGAGAGGGGCTACACCTTC	-	-	TRBJ1-2	TRBV28
CATSPSGRGLGVNKAVDEQFF	TGTGCCACCAGCCCTTCAGGGCGGGGGTTGGGCGTCAACAAGGCGGTGGATGAGCAGTTCTTC	-	TRBD2	TRBJ2-1	TRBV15
CASSARLAEANEQFF	TGTGCCAGTAGTGCCAGACTAGCGGAGGCGAATGAGCAGTTCTTC	-	TRBD2	TRBJ2-1	TRBV19
CASSLGRAGGANEQFF	TGTGCCAGCAGCTTAGGTCGCGCGGGAGGTGCCAATGAGCAGTTCTTC	-	TRBD2	TRBJ2-1	TRBV13
CASRSGTGIYEQYF	TGTGCCAGCAGATCAGGGACAGGAATTTACGAGCAGTACTTC	-	TRBD1	TRBJ2-7	TRBV6-5
CASSSTQEGYNEQFF	TGTGCCAGCAGTTCCACTCAGGAGGGATACAATGAGCAGTTCTTC	few	-	TRBJ2-1	TRBV6-5
CASSIGQGAYEQYF	TGTGCCAGCAGTATCGGACAGGGGGCCTACGAGCAGTACTTC	once	TRBD1	TRBJ2-7	TRBV28
CASSLYTRNQPQHF	TGTGCCAGCAGTTTATACACGCGCAATCAGCCCCAGCATTTT	few	-	TRBJ1-5	TRBV28
CATSDGLADNEQFF	TGTGCCACCAGTGATGGACTAGCGGACAATGAGCAGTTCTTC	-	TRBD2	TRBJ2-1	TRBV24-1
CASSLYADTQYF	TGTGCCAGCAGCTTGTATGCAGATACGCAGTATTTT	-	-	TRBJ2-3	TRBV5-5
CASSLARQGWDYGYTF	TGTGCCAGCAGCTTAGCCAGACAGGGATGGGATTATGGCTACACCTTC	-	TRBD1	TRBJ1-2	TRBV7-9
CASTQGNSPLHF	TGTGCCAGCACGCAGGGTAACTCACCCCTCCACTTT	-	-	TRBJ1-6	TRBV2
CASSYKTGKLVSSPLHF	TGTGCCAGCAGCTACAAGACAGGGAAGTTGGTGTCTTCACCCCTCCACTTT	few	TRBD1	TRBJ1-6	TRBV5-4
CIGRDSYNEQFF	TGCATCGGGAGGGACAGCTACAATGAGCAGTTCTTC	-	-	TRBJ2-1	TRBV29-1
CASSGPVAEETQYF	TGTGCCAGCAGCGGGCCCGTCGCCGAAGAGACCCAGTACTTC	-	-	TRBJ2-5	TRBV7-9
CASGLGPTGTYGYTF	TGTGCTAGTGGTTTGGGCCCGACAGGGACCTATGGCTACACCTTC	-	TRBD1	TRBJ1-2	TRBV12-5
CASSYSSGRAHEQFF	TGTGCCAGCAGTTACTCGAGCGGGAGGGCCCATGAGCAGTTCTTC	-	TRBD2	TRBJ2-1	TRBV6-6
CASSETVSNFVPQHF	TGCGCCAGCAGTGAGACAGTAAGTAACTTCGTGCCCCAGCATTTT	-	-	TRBJ1-5	TRBV10-2
CASSVDDGSSNNEQFF	TGTGCCAGCAGCGTAGATGACGGAAGTAGCAACAATGAGCAGTTCTTC	-	-	TRBJ2-1	TRBV9
CASSIDRVGAVTQYF	TGTGCCAGTAGTATAGATCGTGTGGGGGCCGTTACGCAGTATTTT	once	-	TRBJ2-3	TRBV19
CASSRLAGDNEQFF	TGCGCCAGCAGCCGACTAGCGGGAGACAATGAGCAGTTCTTC	-	TRBD2	TRBJ2-1	TRBV5-1
CASSLGQGASQPQHF	TGTGCCAGCAGCTTGGGACAGGGGGCAAGCCAGCCCCAGCATTTT	few	TRBD1	TRBJ1-5	TRBV7-8
CASGLVSISSGKNEQFF	TGTGCTAGTGGTTTGGTATCCATATCGAGCGGGAAGAATGAGCAGTTCTTC	-	TRBD2	TRBJ2-1	TRBV12-5
CASSQQGNTEAFF	TGTGCCAGCAGTCAGCAGGGAAACACTGAAGCTTTCTTT	-	-	TRBJ1-1	TRBV2
CASRPGIGVVGYTF	TGTGCCAGTAGACCAGGGATTGGTGTTGTTGGCTACACCTTC	few	-	TRBJ1-2	TRBV19
CASSLDRGPGEQYF	TGCGCCAGCAGCTTGGACAGGGGGCCGGGGGAGCAGTACTTC	-	TRBD1	TRBJ2-7	TRBV5-1
CASSLRGTGGNEQFF	TGTGCCAGCAGCCTAAGAGGGACAGGGGGCAATGAGCAGTTCTTC	-	TRBD1	TRBJ2-1	TRBV11-2
CASSKEGGVCTF	TGTGCCAGTAGTAAAGAGGGAGGAGTTTGCACCTTC	-	-	TRBJ1-2	TRBV19
CATSDSGTESSYEQYF	TGTGCCACCAGTGATTCCGGGACAGAAAGCTCCTACGAGCAGTACTTC	few	TRBD1	TRBJ2-7	TRBV24-1